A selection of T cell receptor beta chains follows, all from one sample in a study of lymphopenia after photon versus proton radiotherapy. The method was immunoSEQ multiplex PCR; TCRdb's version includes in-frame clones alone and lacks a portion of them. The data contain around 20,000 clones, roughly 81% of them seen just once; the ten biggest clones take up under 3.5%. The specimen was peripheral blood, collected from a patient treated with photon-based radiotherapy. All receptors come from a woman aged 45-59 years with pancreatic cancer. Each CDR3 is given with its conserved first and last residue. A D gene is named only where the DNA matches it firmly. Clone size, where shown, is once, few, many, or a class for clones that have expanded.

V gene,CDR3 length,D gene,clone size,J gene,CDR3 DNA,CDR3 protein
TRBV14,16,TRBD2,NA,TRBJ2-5,TGTGCCAGCAGCAAGAGGGGGGTAGCGGGAGTAAAGACCCAGTACTTC,CASSKRGVAGVKTQYF
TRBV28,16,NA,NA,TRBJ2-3,TGTGCCAGCAGTTTAGGGGGTGGGTCGTTTTCAGATACGCAGTATTTT,CASSLGGGSFSDTQYF
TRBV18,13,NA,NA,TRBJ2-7,TGTGCCAGCGCAGGGGTAGGGTCCTACGAGCAGTACTTC,CASAGVGSYEQYF
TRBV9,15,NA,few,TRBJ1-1,TGTGCCAGCAGCCCCCGAGACAGCATGAACACTGAAGCTTTCTTT,CASSPRDSMNTEAFF
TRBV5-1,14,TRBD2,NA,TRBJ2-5,TGCGCCAGCAGCTTTGACCTAGCGGGGGAGACCCAGTACTTC,CASSFDLAGETQYF
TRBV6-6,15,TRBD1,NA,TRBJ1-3,TGTGCCAGCAGAACTACAGGGGGCTCTGGAAACACCATATATTTT,CASRTTGGSGNTIYF
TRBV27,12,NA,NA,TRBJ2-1,TGTGCCAGCAGCGGACAGGGAGGGGGGCAGTTCTTC,CASSGQGGGQFF
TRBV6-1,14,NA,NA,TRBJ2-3,TGTGCCAGTTCAGGGGAAGGGTTGACAGATACGCAGTATTTT,CASSGEGLTDTQYF
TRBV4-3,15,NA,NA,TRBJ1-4,TGCGCCAGCAGCCACTCACTTGGGGGGAATGAAAAACTGTTTTTT,CASSHSLGGNEKLFF
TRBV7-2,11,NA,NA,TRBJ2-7,TGTGCCAGCGGATTTACGAGGGAGCAGTACTTC,CASGFTREQYF
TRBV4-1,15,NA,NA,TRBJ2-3,TGCGCCAGCAGCCAACAGGAACGGTTCACAGATACGCAGTATTTT,CASSQQERFTDTQYF
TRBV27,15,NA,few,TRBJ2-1,TGTGCCAGCAGTCGACTCCGGAGCTCCTACAATGAGCAGTTCTTC,CASSRLRSSYNEQFF
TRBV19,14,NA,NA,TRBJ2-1,TGTGCCAGTAGTATAGATGGCCTATACAATGAGCAGTTCTTC,CASSIDGLYNEQFF
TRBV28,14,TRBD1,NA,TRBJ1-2,TGTGCCAGCAGCCGACAGGGAAGTACCTATGGCTACACCTTC,CASSRQGSTYGYTF
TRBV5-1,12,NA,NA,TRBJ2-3,TGCGCCAGCAGCTTCTCGTCCGATACGCAGTATTTT,CASSFSSDTQYF
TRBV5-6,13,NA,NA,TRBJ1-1,TGTGCCAGCAGCTTAGTTCAGGCCACTGAAGCTTTCTTT,CASSLVQATEAFF
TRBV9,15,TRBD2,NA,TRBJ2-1,TGTGCCAGCAGTCAATCGGGACTAGCCTACAATGAGCAGTTCTTC,CASSQSGLAYNEQFF
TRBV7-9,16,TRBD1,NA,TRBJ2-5,TGTGCCAGCAGCTTAGCGATTACAGGGGGCCTAGAGACCCAGTACTTC,CASSLAITGGLETQYF
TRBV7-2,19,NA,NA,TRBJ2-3,TGTGCCAGCAGCTTAGTCTTTGGAGTGAGGACGGCTAGCACAGATACGCAGTATTTT,CASSLVFGVRTASTDTQYF
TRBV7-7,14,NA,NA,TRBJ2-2,TGTGCCAGCAGCCCGGAGGTAGCCACCGGGGAGCTGTTTTTT,CASSPEVATGELFF
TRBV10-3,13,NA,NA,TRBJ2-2,TGTGCCATCATGGGGGCCGGAACCGGGGAGCTGTTTTTT,CAIMGAGTGELFF
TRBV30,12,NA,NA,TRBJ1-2,TGTGCCTGGAATGGGGGTGGCTATGGCTACACCTTC,CAWNGGGYGYTF
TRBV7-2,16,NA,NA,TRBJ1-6,TGTGCCAGCAGTACACAGGGATTAAACTTGAATTCACCCCTCCACTTT,CASSTQGLNLNSPLHF
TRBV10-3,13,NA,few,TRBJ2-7,TGTGCCATCACCCACACGGAAGCCTACGAGCAGTACTTC,CAITHTEAYEQYF
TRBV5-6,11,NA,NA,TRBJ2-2,TGTGCCAGCAGCATATCCGGGGAGCTGTTTTTT,CASSISGELFF